The sequence of this T cell receptor (beta chain) was determined in a study of blood T cells in healthy people across ages. PCR was performed a second time for about 7 to 11 cycles using a sample-barcoded 5' primer and a J-beta primer mix. TCRdb re-called the 5' RACE reads through MiXCR, storing one row per CDR3 protein. Of 1.5 million to 2 million distinct CDR3 sequences detected, over 25% appear once; the ten largest clones hold around 7.7%. Per the germline V gene, CDR1 is MGHRA and CDR2 is YSYEKL. V was clipped by 3 bases and J by 2 bases, with 11 bases between them. The CDR3 has 15 amino acids. The chain employs TRBV4-1 and TRBJ1-3, with a weak D call TRBD1 (6 bases). This TCR was sampled from a woman aged 25-40 years in good health. The specimen was blood. CDR3: CASSQGQGTGNTIYF. CDR3 coding DNA: TGCGCCAGCAGCCAGGGGCAGGGGACTGGAAACACCATATATTTT.